Below are 29 T cell receptor beta chains sequenced from a single sample in a study of Graves' ophthalmopathy and Graves' hyperthyroidism. Researchers took RNA transcripts and amplified TCR beta CDR3 regions from them. Amplification began with first-round RT-PCR using HTBI primers, then second-round multiplex PCR was performed. TCRdb reanalysed the multiplex PCR reads using MiXCR and keeps one entry per CDR3 protein. Among 360,000 or so distinct CDR3 sequences listed, roughly 18% were seen once. The specimen was peripheral blood. These receptor sequences come from a woman between 18 and 30 years old with Graves' ophthalmopathy.

This clonotype was counted ten times or more. The chain is built from TRBV4-2 and TRBJ1-2, with 7 bases identical to TRBD1. The CDR3 is made up of 14 amino acids. The ends lost 1 base at V and 4 bases at J; junction bases unmatched: 3. Germline V CDR1 and CDR2: LGHNA, YNFKEQ. The CDR3 DNA follows: TGTGCCAGCAGCCAAGTGAGGGACAGCTATGGCTACACCTTC. Protein product: CASSQVRDSYGYTF.

This clonotype was seen a handful of times. This chain links TRBV6-2 or TRBV6-3 with TRBJ2-7; D uncertain. The CDR3 covers 15 residues. In germline, CDR1 is MNHEY, CDR2 SVGEGT. V was cut by 6 bases and J by 4 bases, with 19 bases left in between. The CDR3, as DNA: TGTGCCAGCAGAGCTACCGGGCGCCGGGTGTACGAGCAGTACTTC. Translating gives CASRATGRRVYEQYF.

In its sample, this clonotype was seen many times. The chain combines TRBV25-1 with TRBJ1-1; D perhaps matches TRBD1 (6 bases). The V end lost 9 bases, the J end lost 3 bases, and 38 bases lay between the germline ends. CDR3 size: 21 residues. Germline CDR1 reads MGHDK; CDR2 reads SYGVNS. This CDR3 reads CASPRCTESFGGGRLDTEAFF. CDR3 bases: TGTGCCAGTCCCCGTTGTACAGAGTCGTTTGGCGGGGGGCGACTGGACACTGAAGCTTTCTTT.

This chain joins TRBV11-2 and TRBJ2-7; 7 nucleotides agree with TRBD2. The CDR3 covers 17 residues. With V trimmed by 2 bases and J by 0 bases, 10 bases remained unmatched. The V gene's germline CDR1 is SGHAT and CDR2 FQNNGV. The CDR3 loop is CASSLKSHGGGSYEQYF. As DNA, the CDR3 is TGTGCCAGCAGCTTAAAATCGCATGGGGGGGGCTCCTACGAGCAGTACTTC.

With regard to this clonotype: At one end the junction does not follow the germline gene, possibly because of a read error. The chain carries TRBV4-3 and TRBJ2-7; D unclear. In germline, CDR1 is LGHNA, CDR2 YSLEER. The CDR3 spans 15 residues. This CDR3 reads CASSPSWMSSYAQYF. CDR3 sequence (DNA): TGCGCCAGCAGCCCCAGCTGGATGAGCTCCTACGCGCAGTACTTC.

This clonotype came up many times. This chain connects TRBV28 to TRBJ1-5; D call uncertain. This CDR3 is built from 14 residues. Germline V gene sequence: CDR1 MDHEN, CDR2 SYDVKM. V was pared by 2 bases and J by 2 bases, with 7 bases between. In nucleotides, the CDR3 is TGTGCCAGCAGTTTAGGAGTGGGCAATCAGCCCCAGCATTTT. Its protein is CASSLGVGNQPQHF.

This clonotype was counted many times. The chain couples TRBV27 to TRBJ1-6, with D uncertain. Germline CDR1 and CDR2: MNHEY and SMNVEV (reference sequence). V was pared by 5 bases and J by 7 bases, with 18 bases between. The length of the CDR3 is 16 residues. The CDR3: CASSELRVGSNSPLHF. In DNA, the CDR3 is TGTGCCAGCAGTGAGCTAAGGGTAGGGTCCAATTCACCCCTCCACTTT.

Only one count was recorded for this clonotype. V is TRBV24-1 and J is TRBJ1-2, with 7 bases lining up with TRBD1. The germline V gene encodes CDR1 KGHDR and CDR2 SFDVKD. The V segment lost 3 bases and the J segment 5 bases; nucleotides outside the gene matches: 14. The CDR3 loop spans 17 amino acids. The chain's CDR3 is CATSDARQGERDYGYTF. The CDR3 nucleotides read TGTGCCACCAGTGATGCCCGACAGGGCGAAAGGGATTATGGCTACACCTTC.

The chain recombines TRBV12-3 or TRBV12-4 with TRBJ1-5, with 7 nucleotides matching TRBD1. V shed 5 bases and J 0 bases; nucleotides not matched to a gene: 7. This CDR3 spans 16 amino acids. This CDR3 is CASSGGQFHSNQPQHF. For the CDR3, the DNA is TGTGCCAGCAGTGGGGGACAGTTCCATAGCAATCAGCCCCAGCATTTT.

This clonotype was found many times. The V call is TRBV30, the J call TRBJ2-5, with D uncertain. The germline V and J ends were trimmed by 3 bases and 5 bases, with 19 bases remaining between them. CDR3 length: 15 amino acids. Germline V lookup: CDR1 GTSNPN, CDR2 SVGIG (reference sequence). CDR3 sequence: CAWRERSVRMETQYF. DNA of the CDR3: TGTGCCTGGAGAGAGAGGTCTGTGAGGATGGAGACCCAGTACTTC.

This clonotype was seen many times. The chain recombines TRBV28 with TRBJ2-7; D is unclear. This CDR3 spans 14 amino acids. CDR1 is MDHEN and CDR2 is SYDVKM in the germline V gene. Deletions cut 3 bases from V and 6 bases from J, with 15 bases between. CDR3 in DNA: TGTGCCAGCAGTTTCTCCTCTACACGCCCCGAGCAGTACTTC. This gives the protein CASSFSSTRPEQYF.

This clonotype was picked up many times. This chain's CDR3 is CASSLEGSVDGYTF. CDR3 nucleotides: TGCGCCAGCAGCTTGGAGGGTTCTGTCGATGGCTACACCTTC. The chain employs TRBV5-1 and TRBJ1-2; D unresolved. The V and J ends lost 0 bases and 6 bases respectively, with 12 bases between them. The CDR3 is 14 amino acids. Germline loops: CDR1 SGHRS, CDR2 YFSETQ.

This clonotype was counted many times. The chain uses TRBV28 and TRBJ2-5; D call uncertain. This CDR3 comprises 12 residues. From germline, CDR1 is MDHEN and CDR2 SYDVKM. Trimming took off 7 bases at V and 5 bases at J, with 11 bases between the two ends. CDR3 sequence reads: CASTANVETQYF. DNA for the CDR3: TGTGCCAGCACCGCCAATGTGGAGACCCAGTACTTC.

This clonotype was observed at least ten times. The V call is TRBV12-3 or TRBV12-4, the J call TRBJ1-1; 7 bases are shared with TRBD1. J gave up 0 bases and V 6 bases, and 4 bases lay outside the gene matches. The CDR3 spans 14 residues. The CDR3 DNA is TGTGCCAGCAGCAGGGGACAGCTGAACACTGAAGCTTTCTTT. It translates to CASSRGQLNTEAFF.

This clonotype was seen just once. The V call is TRBV12-5, the J call TRBJ1-5; D call uncertain. This CDR3 spans 10 amino acids. CDR1 is LGHNT, CDR2 FRNRAP, per germline. V lost 7 bases, J lost 5 bases, and 3 bases lay in between. CDR3: CASEDQPQHF. The CDR3 DNA sequence: TGTGCTAGTGAAGATCAGCCCCAGCATTTT.

This clonotype was found many times. The chain has TRBV6-2 or TRBV6-3 and TRBJ2-4, with TRBD1 matching 8 bases. The V gene end was trimmed by 6 bases and the J gene end by 3 bases; junction bases not matched to a gene: 19. This CDR3 spans 19 amino acids. Per germline, CDR1 MNHEY and CDR2 SVGEGT. CDR3 region: CASSPPGTGTPHGKNIQYF. The CDR3 DNA sequence: TGTGCCAGCAGCCCGCCAGGGACAGGAACCCCTCATGGCAAAAACATTCAGTACTTC.

This clonotype was detected ten times or more. This chain connects TRBV30 to TRBJ1-1; no definite D call. Germline lookup yields CDR1 GTSNPN and CDR2 SVGIG (reference sequence). This CDR3 is 12 amino acids long. The V and J ends lost 5 bases and 5 bases respectively, with 12 bases between them. The CDR3 reads CAWAPQATEAFF. The CDR3 coding sequence is TGTGCCTGGGCGCCTCAGGCTACTGAAGCTTTCTTT.

This clonotype was detected ten times or more. The rearrangement uses TRBV6-5 and TRBJ2-7; 10 nucleotides line up with TRBD2. The CDR3 extends over 15 amino acids. After removal of 9 bases from V and 12 bases from J, the junction contained 20 bases not matched to a gene. Looked up from germline, CDR1 is MNHEY and CDR2 is SVGAGI. The CDR3 region has the DNA TGTGCCAGTCTGAGGGGGCTAGCGGGGGACCGACGGGGGTACTTC. Translated: CASLRGLAGDRRGYF.

This clonotype was recorded at least ten times. The V call is TRBV28, the J call TRBJ1-5; maybe TRBD1 (6 bases). Deletions cut 6 bases from V and 3 bases from J, with 18 bases between. Per germline, CDR1 MDHEN and CDR2 SYDVKM. CDR3 length: 16 amino acids. CDR3 residues: CASSSGGRADNQPQHF. In nucleotides, the CDR3 is TGTGCCAGCAGCTCGGGGGGGCGCGCGGACAATCAGCCCCAGCATTTT.

In its sample, this clonotype was seen a few times. J is TRBJ2-2 and V is TRBV28; TRBD2 matches at 7 bases. The junction had 1 base not matched to a gene; V was cut back by 5 bases and J by 1 base. The CDR3 contains 14 residues. The V gene's germline CDR1 is MDHEN and CDR2 SYDVKM. The CDR3 sequence: CASSGGRNTGELFF. Written as DNA, the CDR3 is TGTGCCAGCAGTGGCGGGAGGAACACCGGGGAGCTGTTTTTT. Combining the CDR3 with reference TRBV28 and TRBJ2-2 gives the whole variable domain DVKVTQSSRYLVKRTGEKVFLECVQDMDHENMFWYRQDPGLGLRLIYFSYDVKMKEKGDIPEGYSVSREKKERFSLILESASTNQTSMYLCASSGGRNTGELFFGEGSRLTVL.

This clonotype was seen at least ten times. The rearrangement links TRBV6-5 to TRBJ2-5, with D perhaps given as TRBD1 or TRBD2 (6 bases each). The CDR3 is made up of 15 amino acids. The germline CDR1 and CDR2 sequences are MNHEY and SVGAGI. The V and J ends lost 7 bases and 7 bases respectively, with 22 bases between them. The CDR3 DNA follows: TGTGCCAGCAACCCATTCACAGGGAACGGGGGGACCCAGTACTTC. Amino acid sequence: CASNPFTGNGGTQYF.

The chain recombines TRBV12-3 or TRBV12-4 with TRBJ2-5, with 8 bases lining up with TRBD2. The CDR3 length is 16 residues. V lost 7 bases, J lost 7 bases, and 17 bases stayed unmatched. CDR3 coding DNA: TGTGCCAGCACCAGGACCGAACTAGCGGTAGAGAGGACCCAGTACTTC. Amino acid sequence: CASTRTELAVERTQYF.

The chain carries TRBV30 and TRBJ2-2, with D tentatively TRBD2 (7 bases). Germline V lookup: CDR1 GTSNPN, CDR2 SVGIG (reference sequence). Between the trimmed V and J ends, which lost 1 base and 3 bases, there was a span of 15 bases. This CDR3 has 16 residues. For the CDR3, the DNA is TGTGCCTGGAGTGAGAGGGGGGGGATTTACACCGGGGAGCTGTTTTTT. Translating it yields CAWSERGGIYTGELFF.

This clonotype occurred a few times. Mismatch with germline at one junction end may stem from a read error. CDR3 region: CSARGGGSKQPQHF. Written as DNA, the CDR3 is TGCAGTGCCCGGGGGGGGGGAAGCAAACAGCCCCAGCATTTT. This sequence joins TRBV20-1 and TRBJ1-5; perhaps TRBD1 as D (5 bases). CDR3 size: 14 residues. The V gene's germline CDR1 is DFQATT and CDR2 SNEGSKA (reference sequence).

This clonotype was observed at least ten times. The J gene is TRBJ2-2, the V gene TRBV30, with D possibly TRBD1 on 5 matching bases. V was trimmed by 0 bases and J by 0 bases, leaving 8 bases between them. CDR1 and CDR2 from the germline V gene are GTSNPN and SVGIG (reference sequence). The CDR3 spans 15 residues. The CDR3 sequence: CAWSVGHPNTGELFF. In DNA, the CDR3 is TGTGCCTGGAGTGTAGGACACCCGAACACCGGGGAGCTGTTTTTT.

This clonotype showed up many times. This chain links TRBV19 with TRBJ2-3; no clear D gene. V lost 6 bases to trimming and J lost 0 bases, with 13 bases between them. Germline CDR1 reads LNHDA; CDR2 reads SQIVND (reference sequence). The CDR3 is 15 amino acids. CDR3 sequence reads: CASRAGKGSTDTQYF. In nucleotides, the CDR3 is TGTGCCAGTAGGGCAGGCAAAGGGAGCACAGATACGCAGTATTTT.

This clonotype was seen repeatedly, ten times or more. This chain joins TRBV12-3 or TRBV12-4 and TRBJ1-5; 7 positions match TRBD1. This CDR3 is 15 amino acids long. J gave up 7 bases and V 1 base, and 7 bases lay outside the gene matches. The chain's CDR3 is CASSLGQGPKQPQHF. The CDR3 DNA follows: TGTGCCAGCAGTTTAGGACAGGGACCTAAGCAGCCCCAGCATTTT.

This clonotype was recorded many times. This chain uses TRBV6-4 with TRBJ1-1, with TRBD1 matching 7 bases. Trimming at V came to 5 bases and at J to 1 base, leaving 13 bases not matched to a gene. CDR1 is MRHNA and CDR2 is SNTAGT in the germline V gene. The CDR3 runs 17 residues. CDR3 sequence (DNA): TGTGCCAGCAGTACCCTAGCGACCGGGACAGCGAACACTGAAGCTTTCTTT. Protein sequence: CASSTLATGTANTEAFF.

This clonotype came up many times. The CDR3 protein is CASSERIFYGYTF. The CDR3 DNA reads as TGTGCCAGCAGCGAAAGAATCTTCTATGGCTACACCTTC. The chain links TRBV14 to TRBJ1-2; D is undetermined. This CDR3 is 13 amino acids long. Per the germline V gene, CDR1 is SGHDN and CDR2 is FVKESK. V was trimmed by 5 bases and J by 4 bases, leaving 11 bases between them.